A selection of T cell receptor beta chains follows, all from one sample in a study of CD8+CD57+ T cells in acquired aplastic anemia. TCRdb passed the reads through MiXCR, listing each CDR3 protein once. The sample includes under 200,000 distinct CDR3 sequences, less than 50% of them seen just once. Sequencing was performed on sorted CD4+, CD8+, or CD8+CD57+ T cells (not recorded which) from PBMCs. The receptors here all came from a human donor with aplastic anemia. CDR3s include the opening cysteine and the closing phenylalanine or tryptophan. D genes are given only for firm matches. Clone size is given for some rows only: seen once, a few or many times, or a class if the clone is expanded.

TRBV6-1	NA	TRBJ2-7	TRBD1	TGTGCCAGCACCTCCCCCGGGACAGGGTCCTACGAGCAGTACTTC	CASTSPGTGSYEQYF
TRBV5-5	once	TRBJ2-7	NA	TGTGCCAGCAGCTTGGAGCTCAGCTCCTACGAGCAGTACTTC	CASSLELSSYEQYF
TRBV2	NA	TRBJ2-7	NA	TGTGCCAGCAGGTACTCAGCCCCCTACGAGCAGTACTTC	CASRYSAPYEQYF
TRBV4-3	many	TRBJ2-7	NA	TGCGCCAGCAGCCAAGGAGACAGAAGGTACGAGCAGTACTTC	CASSQGDRRYEQYF
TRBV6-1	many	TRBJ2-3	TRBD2	TGTGCCAGCAGCCGATCTAGCGGGAGGACCACAGATACGCAGTATTTT	CASSRSSGRTTDTQYF
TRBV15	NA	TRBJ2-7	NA	TGTGCCACCAGCAGAGAAGTAGCGACAGGGACTAAGTACGAGCAGTACTTC	CATSREVATGTKYEQYF
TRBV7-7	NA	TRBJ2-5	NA	TGTGCCAGCAGCCCCAGCTCGCTCCAAGAGACCCAGTACTTC	CASSPSSLQETQYF
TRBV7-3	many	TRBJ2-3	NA	TGTGCCAGCAGCTTAGAAGGGATTAGCACAGATACGCAGTATTTT	CASSLEGISTDTQYF
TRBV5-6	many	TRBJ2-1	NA	TGTGCCAGCAGACAGACAGCGAGAGGGGGCAATGAGCAGTTCTTC	CASRQTARGGNEQFF
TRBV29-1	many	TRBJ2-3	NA	TGCAGCGTGATACTCCGCACAGATACGCAGTATTTT	CSVILRTDTQYF
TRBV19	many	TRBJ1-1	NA	TGTGCCAGTAGTATAGGGACAGCTATGAACACTGAAGCTTTCTTT	CASSIGTAMNTEAFF
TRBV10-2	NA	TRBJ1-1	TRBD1	TGCGCCAGCAGTGAGACAGGGGGCTCGCGCGGCACTGAAGCTTTCTTT	CASSETGGSRGTEAFF
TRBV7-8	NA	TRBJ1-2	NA	TGTGCCAGCAGCTTAGATAGGTCTAACTATGGCTACACCTTC	CASSLDRSNYGYTF
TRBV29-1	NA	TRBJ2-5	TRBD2	TGCAGCGTTGATAGCGGGCAGCAAGAGACCCAGTACTTC	CSVDSGQQETQYF